This T cell receptor (beta chain) is from a study of regulatory T cells in long-lasting Graves disease. V lost 3 bases, J lost 0 bases, and 11 bases stayed unmatched. This CDR3 is built from 20 residues. Germline V CDR1 and CDR2: KGHDR, SFDVKD. To make TCR beta libraries, researchers used iRepertoire HTBI primers and Arm-PCR of CDR3 regions. TCRdb called the multiplex PCR reads again in MiXCR, with one record for every CDR3 protein. The repertoire holds about 540,000 distinct CDR3 sequences, with roughly 14% as singletons. This clonotype appeared many times. As to time point: newly diagnosed GD, antithyroid drugs for less than 3 months. Extracted PBMC RNA gave rise to the TCR library. These data also featured in a second study, about T cells in Graves' hyperthyroidism and ophthalmopathy.

The V and J genes are TRBV24-1 and TRBJ2-1; 12 nucleotides agree with TRBD2. The clonotype comes from a man aged 25 to 40 with Graves disease. The sample here was peripheral blood mononuclear cells (PBMCs), taken at new diagnosis, from a patient treated with antithyroid drugs. CDR3 DNA sequence: TGTGCCACCAGTGATCAACTGACTAGCGGGAGAGAAAGCTCCTACAATGAGCAGTTCTTC. This encodes CATSDQLTSGRESSYNEQFF.